This T cell receptor (beta chain) was observed in a study of OX40 agonist ivuxolimab in advanced cancers. Between the trimmed V and J ends, which lost 6 bases and 2 bases, there was a span of 8 bases. This CDR3 is 13 amino acids long. Germline lookup yields CDR1 MNHNS and CDR2 SASEGT. The table came from immunoSEQ multiplex PCR; TCRdb's copy has only in-frame clones and leaves some out. The repertoire holds about 77,000 clones, with approximately 95% as singletons. The V gene is TRBV6-1, the J gene TRBJ1-5; a weak D match, TRBD1 (6 bases). The sequence derives from an adult with an advanced solid tumor such as melanoma, head and neck, liver or kidney cancer. The sample in question was CD4+ or CD8+ T cells sorted from blood, obtained in a trial of the OX40 agonist ivuxolimab. The CDR3 DNA reads TGTGCCAGCAGCCGACAGGGCAATCAGCCCCAGCATTTT. Translation: CASSRQGNQPQHF.